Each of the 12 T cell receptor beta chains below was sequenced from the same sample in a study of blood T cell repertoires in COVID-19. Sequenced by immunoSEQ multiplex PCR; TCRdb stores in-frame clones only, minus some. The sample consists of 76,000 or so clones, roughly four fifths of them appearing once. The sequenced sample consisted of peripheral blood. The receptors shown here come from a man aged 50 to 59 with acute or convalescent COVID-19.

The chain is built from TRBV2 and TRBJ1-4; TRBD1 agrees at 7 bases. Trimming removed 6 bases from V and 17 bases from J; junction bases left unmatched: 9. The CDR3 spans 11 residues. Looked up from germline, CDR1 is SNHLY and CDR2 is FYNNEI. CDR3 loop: CASRNRDRDFF. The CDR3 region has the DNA TGTGCCAGCAGAAACCGGGACAGAGATTTTTTT.

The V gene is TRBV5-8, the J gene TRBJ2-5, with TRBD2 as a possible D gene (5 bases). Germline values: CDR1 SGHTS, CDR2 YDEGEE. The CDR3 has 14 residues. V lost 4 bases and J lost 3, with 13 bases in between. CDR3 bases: TGTGCCAGCAGCACCGCCGGGGTAGAAGAGACCCAGTACTTC. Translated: CASSTAGVEETQYF.

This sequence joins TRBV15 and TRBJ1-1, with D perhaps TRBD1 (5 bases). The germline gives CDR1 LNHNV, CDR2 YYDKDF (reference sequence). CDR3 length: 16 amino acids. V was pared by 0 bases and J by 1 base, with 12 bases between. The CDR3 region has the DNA TGTGCCACCAGCAGAGACCGCATTCAGGGGAACACTGAAGCTTTCTTT. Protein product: CATSRDRIQGNTEAFF.

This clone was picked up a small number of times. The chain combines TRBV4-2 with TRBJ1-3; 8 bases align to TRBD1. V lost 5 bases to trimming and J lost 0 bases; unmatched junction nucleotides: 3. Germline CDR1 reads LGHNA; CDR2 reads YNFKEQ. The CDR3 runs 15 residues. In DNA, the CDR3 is TGTGCCAGCAGCGGTACAGGGGGCTCTGGAAACACCATATATTTT. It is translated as CASSGTGGSGNTIYF.

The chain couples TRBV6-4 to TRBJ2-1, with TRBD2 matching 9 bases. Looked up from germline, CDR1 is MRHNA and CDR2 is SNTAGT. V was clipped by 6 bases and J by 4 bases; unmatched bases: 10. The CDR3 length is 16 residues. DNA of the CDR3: TGTGCCAGCAGCCCCCAGCGGGGGGTAAGTTACAATGAGCAGTTCTTC. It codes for CASSPQRGVSYNEQFF.

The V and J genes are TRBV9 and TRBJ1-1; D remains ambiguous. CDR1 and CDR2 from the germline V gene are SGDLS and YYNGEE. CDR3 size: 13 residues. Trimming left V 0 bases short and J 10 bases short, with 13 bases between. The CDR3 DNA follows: TGTGCCAGCAGCGTAGACTGGGAGGGTATAGCTTTCTTT. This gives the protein CASSVDWEGIAFF.

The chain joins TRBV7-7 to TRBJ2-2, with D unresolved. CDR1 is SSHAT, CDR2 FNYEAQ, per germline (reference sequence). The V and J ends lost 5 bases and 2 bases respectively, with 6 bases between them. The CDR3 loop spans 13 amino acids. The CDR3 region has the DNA TGTGCCAGCAGCGTTAGAAACACCGGGGAGCTGTTTTTT. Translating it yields CASSVRNTGELFF.

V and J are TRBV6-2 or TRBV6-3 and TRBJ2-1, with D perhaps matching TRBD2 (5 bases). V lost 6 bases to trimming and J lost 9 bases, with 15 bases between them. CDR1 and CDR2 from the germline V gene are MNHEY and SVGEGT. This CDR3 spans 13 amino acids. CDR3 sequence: CASSQGLSSEQFF. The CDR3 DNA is TGTGCCAGCAGCCAAGGACTCTCGAGTGAGCAGTTCTTC.

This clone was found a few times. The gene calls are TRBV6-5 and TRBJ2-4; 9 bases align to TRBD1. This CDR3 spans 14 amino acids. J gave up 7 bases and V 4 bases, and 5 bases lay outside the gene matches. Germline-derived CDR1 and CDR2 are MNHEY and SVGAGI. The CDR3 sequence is CASSSDRGGNIQYF. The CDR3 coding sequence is TGTGCCAGCAGTTCAGACAGGGGGGGGAACATTCAGTACTTC.

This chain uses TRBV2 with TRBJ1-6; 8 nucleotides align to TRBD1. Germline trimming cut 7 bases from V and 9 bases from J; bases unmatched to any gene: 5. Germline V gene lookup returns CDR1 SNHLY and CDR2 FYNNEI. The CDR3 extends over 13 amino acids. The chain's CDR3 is CASNRDRTSPLHF. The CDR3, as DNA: TGTGCCAGCAACCGGGACAGGACTTCACCCCTCCACTTT.

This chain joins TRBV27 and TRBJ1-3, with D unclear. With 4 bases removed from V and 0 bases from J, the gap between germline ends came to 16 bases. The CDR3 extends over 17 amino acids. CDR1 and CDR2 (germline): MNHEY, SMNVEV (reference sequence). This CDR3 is CASSSIPGSVSGNTIYF. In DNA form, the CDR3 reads TGTGCCAGCAGTTCCATCCCGGGGTCCGTCTCTGGAAACACCATATATTTT.

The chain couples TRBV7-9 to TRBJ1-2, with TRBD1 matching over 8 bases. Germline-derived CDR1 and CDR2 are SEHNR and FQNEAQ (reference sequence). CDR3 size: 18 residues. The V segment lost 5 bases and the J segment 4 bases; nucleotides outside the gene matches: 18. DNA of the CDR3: TGTGCCAGCAGCCCTAGGGCCCGGGACAGGAGGTTTACCTATGGCTACACCTTC. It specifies CASSPRARDRRFTYGYTF. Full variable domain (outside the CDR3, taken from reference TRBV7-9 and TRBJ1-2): DTGVSQNPRHKITKRGQNVTFRCDPISEHNRLYWYRQTLGQGPEFLTYFQNEAQLEKSRLLSDRFSAERPKGSFSTLEIQRTEQGDSAMYLCASSPRARDRRFTYGYTFGSGTRLTVV.